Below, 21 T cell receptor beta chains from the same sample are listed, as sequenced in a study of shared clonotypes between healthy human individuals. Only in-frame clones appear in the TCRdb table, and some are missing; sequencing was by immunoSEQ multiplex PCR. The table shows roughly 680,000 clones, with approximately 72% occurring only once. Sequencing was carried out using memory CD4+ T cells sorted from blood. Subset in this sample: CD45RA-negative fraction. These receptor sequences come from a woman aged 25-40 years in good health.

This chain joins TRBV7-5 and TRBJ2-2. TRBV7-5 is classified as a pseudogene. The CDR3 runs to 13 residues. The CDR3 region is CASFKGNTGELFF. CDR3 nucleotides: TGTGCCAGCTTCAAGGGGAACACCGGGGAGCTGTTTTTT.

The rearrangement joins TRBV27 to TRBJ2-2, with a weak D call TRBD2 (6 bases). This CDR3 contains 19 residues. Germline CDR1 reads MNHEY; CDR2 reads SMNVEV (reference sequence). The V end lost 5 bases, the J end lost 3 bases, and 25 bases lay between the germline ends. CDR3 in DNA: TGTGCCAGCAGTCTAAATGCGCGGGGAATGAGGCGAGACACCGGGGAGCTGTTTTTT. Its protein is CASSLNARGMRRDTGELFF.

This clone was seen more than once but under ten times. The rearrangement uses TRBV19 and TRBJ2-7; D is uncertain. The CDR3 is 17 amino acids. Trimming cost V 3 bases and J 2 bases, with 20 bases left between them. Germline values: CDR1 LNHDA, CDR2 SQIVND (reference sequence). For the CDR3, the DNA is TGTGCCAGTAGTATTAGAGTTAGCTGGGCAGACACCTACGAGCAGTACTTC. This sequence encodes CASSIRVSWADTYEQYF.

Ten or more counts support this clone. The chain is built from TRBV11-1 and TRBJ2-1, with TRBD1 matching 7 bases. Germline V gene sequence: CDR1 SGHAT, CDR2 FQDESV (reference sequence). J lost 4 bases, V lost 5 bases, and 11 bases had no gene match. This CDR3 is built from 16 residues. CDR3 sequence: CASSRGPGQLYNEQFF. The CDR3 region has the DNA TGTGCCAGCAGCCGGGGACCGGGACAGCTATACAATGAGCAGTTCTTC.

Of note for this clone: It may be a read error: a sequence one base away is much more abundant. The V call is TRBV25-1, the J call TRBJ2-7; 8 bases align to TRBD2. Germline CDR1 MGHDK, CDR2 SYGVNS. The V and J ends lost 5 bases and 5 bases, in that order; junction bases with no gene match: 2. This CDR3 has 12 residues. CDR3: CASSRTSHEQYF. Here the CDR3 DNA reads TGTGCCAGCAGTCGGACTAGCCACGAGCAGTACTTC.

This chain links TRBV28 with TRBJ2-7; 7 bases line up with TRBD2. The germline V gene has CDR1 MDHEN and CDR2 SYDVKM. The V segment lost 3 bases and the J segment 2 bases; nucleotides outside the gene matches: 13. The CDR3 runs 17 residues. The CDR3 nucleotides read TGTGCCAGCAGTTTGCCCTCCTATCGGGGGGAAGCCTACGAGCAGTACTTC. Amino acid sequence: CASSLPSYRGEAYEQYF.

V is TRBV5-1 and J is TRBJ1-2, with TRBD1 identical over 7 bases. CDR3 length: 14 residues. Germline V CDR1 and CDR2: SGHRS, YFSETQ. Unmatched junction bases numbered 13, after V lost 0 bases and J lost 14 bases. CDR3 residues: CASSLGQTRDRITF. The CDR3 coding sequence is TGCGCCAGCAGCTTGGGGCAAACACGGGACAGAATTACCTTC.

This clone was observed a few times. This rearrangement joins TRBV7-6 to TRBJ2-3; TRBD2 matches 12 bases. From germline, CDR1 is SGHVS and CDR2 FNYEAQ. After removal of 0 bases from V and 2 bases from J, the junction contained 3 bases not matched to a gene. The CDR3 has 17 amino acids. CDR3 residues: CASSLARLAGATDTQYF. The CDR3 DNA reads TGTGCCAGCAGCTTAGCAAGACTAGCGGGAGCCACAGATACGCAGTATTTT.

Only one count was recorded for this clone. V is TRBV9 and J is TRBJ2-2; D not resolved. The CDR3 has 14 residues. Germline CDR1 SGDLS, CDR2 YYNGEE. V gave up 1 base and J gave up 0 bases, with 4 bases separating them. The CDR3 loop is CASSVSTNTGELFF. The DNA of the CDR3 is TGTGCCAGCAGCGTATCCACGAACACCGGGGAGCTGTTTTTT.

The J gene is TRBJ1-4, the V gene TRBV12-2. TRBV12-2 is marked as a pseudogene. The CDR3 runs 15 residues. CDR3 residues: CASSPRAQRNEKLFF. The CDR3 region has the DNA TGTGCCAGCAGCCCTCGGGCACAGAGGAATGAAAAACTGTTTTTT.

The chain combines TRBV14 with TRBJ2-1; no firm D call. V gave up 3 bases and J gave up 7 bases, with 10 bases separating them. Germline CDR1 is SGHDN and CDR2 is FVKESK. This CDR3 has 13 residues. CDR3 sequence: CASSHPPINEQFF. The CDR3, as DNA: TGTGCCAGCAGCCACCCCCCGATAAATGAGCAGTTCTTC.

The CDR3 here is CAISDLAEKGTDTQYF. The CDR3 DNA sequence: TGTGCCATCAGTGACCTAGCGGAGAAGGGAACAGATACGCAGTATTTT. The chain uses TRBV10-3 and TRBJ2-3; 7 nucleotides line up with TRBD2. Germline loops: CDR1 ENHRY, CDR2 SYGVKD. V shed 3 bases and J 3 bases; nucleotides not matched to a gene: 9. The CDR3 is made up of 16 amino acids.

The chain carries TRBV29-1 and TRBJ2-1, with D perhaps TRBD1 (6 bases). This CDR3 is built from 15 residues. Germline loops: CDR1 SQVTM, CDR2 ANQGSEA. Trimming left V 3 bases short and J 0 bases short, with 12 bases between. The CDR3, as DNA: TGCAGCGTTGACAGGGGACGTAGCTCCTACAATGAGCAGTTCTTC. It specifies CSVDRGRSSYNEQFF.

Here the CDR3 reads CASMSPHYEQYF. CDR3 nucleotide sequence: TGTGCCAGCATGTCTCCCCACTACGAGCAGTACTTC. The genes are TRBV2 and TRBJ2-7; D call uncertain. The CDR3 has 12 residues. The germline V gene encodes CDR1 SNHLY and CDR2 FYNNEI. The V end was cut by 7 bases, the J end by 3 bases, with 10 bases between.

This CDR3 reads CASDGDGTGDTEAFF. In DNA, the CDR3 is TGTGCCAGCGACGGGGACGGGACAGGGGATACTGAAGCTTTCTTT. The rearrangement uses TRBV18 and TRBJ1-1; 10 bases align to TRBD1. J lost 5 bases, V lost 8 bases, and 11 bases had no gene match. Germline CDR1 reads KGHSH; CDR2 reads LQKENI. This CDR3 comprises 15 residues.

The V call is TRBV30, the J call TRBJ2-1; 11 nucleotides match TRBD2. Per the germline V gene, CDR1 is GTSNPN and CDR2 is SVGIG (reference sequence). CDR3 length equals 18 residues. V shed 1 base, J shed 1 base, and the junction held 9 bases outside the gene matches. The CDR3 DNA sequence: TGTGCCTGGAGTGCGGAGGGGACTAGCGGCCCATCCTACAATGAGCAGTTCTTC. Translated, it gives CAWSAEGTSGPSYNEQFF.

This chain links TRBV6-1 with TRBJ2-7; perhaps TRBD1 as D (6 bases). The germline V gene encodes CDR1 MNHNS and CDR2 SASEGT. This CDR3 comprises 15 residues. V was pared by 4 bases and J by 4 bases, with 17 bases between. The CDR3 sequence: CASSAQGTVNYEQYF. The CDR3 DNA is TGTGCCAGCAGTGCACAGGGCACTGTGAATTACGAGCAGTACTTC.

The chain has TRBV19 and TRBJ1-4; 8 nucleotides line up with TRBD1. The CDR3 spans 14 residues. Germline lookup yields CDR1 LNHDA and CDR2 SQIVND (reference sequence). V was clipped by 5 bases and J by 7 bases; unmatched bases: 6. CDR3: CASSRQGTSEKLFF. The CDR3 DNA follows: TGTGCCAGTAGTCGACAGGGGACGAGTGAAAAACTGTTTTTT.

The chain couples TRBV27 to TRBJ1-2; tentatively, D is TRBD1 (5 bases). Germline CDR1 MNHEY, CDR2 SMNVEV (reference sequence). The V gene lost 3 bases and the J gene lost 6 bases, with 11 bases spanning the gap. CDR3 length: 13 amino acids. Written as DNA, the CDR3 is TGTGCCAGCAGTTTTATCCAGGGCCATGGCTACACCTTC. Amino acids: CASSFIQGHGYTF.

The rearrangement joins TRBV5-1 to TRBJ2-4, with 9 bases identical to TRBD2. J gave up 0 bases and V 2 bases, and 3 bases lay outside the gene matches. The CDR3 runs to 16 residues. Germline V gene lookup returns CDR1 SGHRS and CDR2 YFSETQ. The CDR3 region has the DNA TGCGCCAGCAGCTTCTTAGCGGGAGCAGCCAAAAACATTCAGTACTTC. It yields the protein CASSFLAGAAKNIQYF.

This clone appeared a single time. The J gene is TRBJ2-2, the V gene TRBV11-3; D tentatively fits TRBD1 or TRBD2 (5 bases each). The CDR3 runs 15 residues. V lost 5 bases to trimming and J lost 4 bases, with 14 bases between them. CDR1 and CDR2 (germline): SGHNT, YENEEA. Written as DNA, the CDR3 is TGTGCCAGCAGCCGAAAGGTGGGGACCACCGGGGAGCTGTTTTTT. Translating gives CASSRKVGTTGELFF. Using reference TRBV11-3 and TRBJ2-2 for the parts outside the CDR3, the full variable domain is EAGVVQSPRYKIIEKKQPVAFWCNPISGHNTLYWYLQNLGQGPELLIRYENEEAVDDSQLPKDRFSAERLKGVDSTLKIQPAELGDSAVYLCASSRKVGTTGELFFGEGSRLTVL.